The source of this TCR beta chain is a study of OX40 agonist ivuxolimab in advanced cancers. The wider study: Intravenous ivuxolimab at 0.01 to 10 mg/kg was given to patients every 2 weeks.

Study-level findings and limits: The mean number of expanded clones was higher in CD8+ T cells than in CD4+. By week 6 at 0.1 to 3.0 mg/kg, blood CD4+ and CD8+ T cells had expanded clonally.

V shed 5 bases, J shed 0 bases, and the junction held 10 bases outside the gene matches. The CDR3 has 17 amino acids. The V gene's germline CDR1 is SGHTA and CDR2 FQGNSA. Only in-frame clones appear in the TCRdb table, and some are missing; sequencing was by immunoSEQ multiplex PCR. The data show about 62,000 clones, 85% seen once. A word on this clone: Its antigen is still unknown.

The TCR comes from an adult with an advanced solid tumor such as melanoma, head and neck, liver or kidney cancer. Sequenced here: CD4+ or CD8+ T cells sorted from blood, sampled in a trial of the OX40 agonist ivuxolimab. The V gene is TRBV7-2, the J gene TRBJ2-3; TRBD2 matches 8 bases. The CDR3 coding sequence is TGTGCCAGCAGCAGGCGGGCTAGCGGGCTGAGCACAGATACGCAGTATTTT. Translated: CASSRRASGLSTDTQYF.